This T cell receptor beta chain derives from a study of neurological immune-mediated disorders. This clonotype was detected ten times or more. What it recognizes is unknown. It was by 5'RACE with 10-nucleotide random UMIs that the cDNA was made. Each CDR3 protein is one row after TCRdb ran MiXCR on the 5' RACE reads. Here the sample spans around 33,000 distinct CDR3 sequences, roughly 23% being singletons. Whole-study findings and limits: Expansion of TCR clones was greatest in HTLV-1-associated myelopathy and smallest in multiple sclerosis, where it fell below that of healthy controls.

The CDR3 is made up of 17 amino acids. Sequenced: CD4+ T cells from blood. This rearrangement joins TRBV21-1 to TRBJ1-1; no DNA check was done on the table's D call, TRBD1. TRBV21-1 is recorded as a pseudogene. The receptor's source is a man in his fifties or sixties with HTLV-1-associated myelopathy (HAM/TSP). CDR3 region: CASSKRGKGMMNTEAFF. In DNA form, the CDR3 reads TGTGCCAGCAGCAAAAGGGGCAAGGGGATGATGAACACTGAAGCTTTCTTT.